A selection of T cell receptor beta chains follows, all from one sample in a study of sequential checkpoint blockade in melanoma. Profiled with immunoSEQ multiplex PCR; TCRdb holds only in-frame clones, not every one. The repertoire holds approximately 29,000 clones, under 85% seen once, with roughly a sixth in the top ten. The sample here was CD8+ T cells sorted from blood (inferred from file names), taken from a patient given nivolumab and ipilimumab in sequence. These receptors originate from a human donor with melanoma. CDR3s include the opening cysteine and the closing phenylalanine or tryptophan. A D gene is named only where the DNA matches it firmly. Some rows have no size entry. The others give once, few or many, or a class for an expanded clone.

>NA|TRBV4-1|NA|TRBJ2-1|13
TGCGCCAGCAGCCAAGGGTCCCAGAATGAGCAGTTCTTC
CASSQGSQNEQFF
>NA|TRBV5-4|TRBD2|TRBJ2-3|17
TGTGCCAGCAGCTTGGCCGAGACTAGCGGTGTCACAGATACGCAGTATTTT
CASSLAETSGVTDTQYF
>NA|TRBV7-9|TRBD2|TRBJ2-1|15
TGTGCCAGCAGCCAACTAGCGGGGGACTACAATGAGCAGTTCTTC
CASSQLAGDYNEQFF
>NA|TRBV11-2|NA|TRBJ2-7|14
TGTGCCAGCAGCCCAGACACTAGCCCCTACGAGCAGTACTTC
CASSPDTSPYEQYF
>NA|TRBV19|TRBD1|TRBJ1-2|15
TGTGCCAGTAGTACCGGCCCGGGGACAGGGAAAGGCTACACCTTC
CASSTGPGTGKGYTF
>NA|TRBV7-3|TRBD2|TRBJ2-3|10
TGTGCCACGGGGGGAGATACGCAGTATTTT
CATGGDTQYF
>NA|TRBV6-4|TRBD2|TRBJ2-1|15
TGTGCCAGCAGCCCAGCTAGCGGGAGGGTCAATGAGCAGTTCTTC
CASSPASGRVNEQFF
>NA|TRBV7-2|TRBD2|TRBJ2-1|15
TGTGCCAGCAGCTTAGAGCCTAGCGGGAACGATGAGCAGTTCTTC
CASSLEPSGNDEQFF
>NA|TRBV19|TRBD1|TRBJ2-1|14
TGTGCCAGTAGTCAGGGGACAGGGCCAAATGAGCAGTTCTTC
CASSQGTGPNEQFF
>NA|TRBV7-9|TRBD1|TRBJ2-7|14
TGTGCCAGCAGCTCGCAGGGGGCGCCTTACGAGCAGTACTTC
CASSSQGAPYEQYF
>NA|TRBV19|TRBD1|TRBJ1-2|13
TGTGCCAGTAGCCGACAGGGGGCCGATGGCTACACCTTC
CASSRQGADGYTF
>NA|TRBV10-2|NA|TRBJ1-2|16
TGCGCCAGCAGTGAGTCCAGAAGGAGGGGTCCCTATGGCTACACCTTC
CASSESRRRGPYGYTF
>NA|TRBV11-2|TRBD2|TRBJ2-7|13
TGTGCCAGCAGCTTAGAACTAGCGGGGGAGCAGTACTTC
CASSLELAGEQYF
>NA|TRBV13|TRBD2|TRBJ2-1|15
TGTGCCAGCAGCTTAGGTAGCGGGAGAGACAATGAGCAGTTCTTC
CASSLGSGRDNEQFF
>NA|TRBV29-1|TRBD2|TRBJ2-5|16
TGCAGCGGGGGGGGACTAGCGGGGGCCCTCCACGAGACCCAGTACTTC
CSGGGLAGALHETQYF
>few|TRBV6-1|TRBD1|TRBJ2-3|14
TGTGCCAGCAGTTCGGGACAGGCCACAGATACGCAGTATTTT
CASSSGQATDTQYF
>NA|TRBV13|TRBD2|TRBJ2-2|17
TGTGCCAGCAGCTTAGCGGTAGCGGGAGCCGACACCGGGGAGCTGTTTTTT
CASSLAVAGADTGELFF
>NA|TRBV7-9|NA|TRBJ1-6|15
TGTGCCAGCAGCTCCACCATTACAGGAAATTCACCCCTCCACTTT
CASSSTITGNSPLHF
>NA|TRBV28|TRBD2|TRBJ2-2|16
TGTGCCAGCAGTTTTTTATCTAGCGGGGTCACCGGGGAGCTGTTTTTT
CASSFLSSGVTGELFF
>NA|TRBV19|NA|TRBJ2-2|14
TGTGCCAGTAGTAGAGTACTAGAACCCGGGGAGCTGTTTTTT
CASSRVLEPGELFF
>NA|TRBV2|TRBD2|TRBJ2-1|16
TGTGCCAGCAGTCCCGGACTAGCGGGAGTGGGGAATGAGCAGTTCTTC
CASSPGLAGVGNEQFF
>NA|TRBV4-3|NA|TRBJ2-7|13
TGCGCCAGCAGCCACGGACAGTGGGACGAGCAGTACTTC
CASSHGQWDEQYF
>NA|TRBV13|TRBD1|TRBJ1-1|14
TGTGCCAGCAGCGCCCGGACAGGGAACACTGAAGCTTTCTTT
CASSARTGNTEAFF
>NA|TRBV29-1|NA|TRBJ1-1|12
TGCAGCGTTCTTGAGGGGGACACTGAAGCTTTCTTT
CSVLEGDTEAFF
>NA|TRBV25-1|NA|TRBJ2-1|14
TGTGCCAGCAGTTTACAGGGTTATGACAATGAGCAGTTCTTC
CASSLQGYDNEQFF
>NA|TRBV5-4|TRBD1|TRBJ1-2|16
TGTGCCAGCAGACCGGGACAGCTCTCAGGCGGATATGGCTACACCTTC
CASRPGQLSGGYGYTF
>NA|TRBV4-2|TRBD2|TRBJ2-1|18
TGTGCCAGCAGCCCGCTCCTCTTAGCGGGGGGGCCGAGAAATGAGCAGTTCTTC
CASSPLLLAGGPRNEQFF
>NA|TRBV6-1|TRBD1|TRBJ2-1|15
TGTGCCAGCAGTGCGGGGACAGGGAGGGCCAATGAGCAGTTCTTC
CASSAGTGRANEQFF
>NA|TRBV9|NA|TRBJ2-7|14
TGTGCCAGCAGCGCTCTAGAGCGGGCCAATGAGCAGTACTTC
CASSALERANEQYF
>NA|TRBV28|NA|TRBJ2-1|12
TGTGCCAGCAGTTTAATACTTAATGAGCAGTTCTTC
CASSLILNEQFF
>NA|TRBV11-2|TRBD1|TRBJ1-1|17
TGTGCCACTCAGTGGGGACAGGGGGCTCGAGGGGGGACTGAAGCTTTCTTT
CATQWGQGARGGTEAFF
>NA|TRBV4-2|NA|TRBJ1-3|15
TGTGCCAGCAGCCAAGATGGAAGTCCCTTAGCCACCATATATTTT
CASSQDGSPLATIYF
>NA|TRBV4-2|NA|TRBJ1-1|15
TGTGCCAGCAGCCAAGATTCCCCGTTGAACACTGAAGCTTTCTTT
CASSQDSPLNTEAFF
>NA|TRBV5-1|NA|TRBJ2-3|15
TGCGCCAGCAGCTTCTATAGCGGCGACACAGATACGCAGTATTTT
CASSFYSGDTDTQYF
>NA|TRBV4-3|NA|TRBJ2-1|17
TGCGCCAGCAGCCAAGAGGTGGTGGACTCAAGATCTAGTGAGCAGTTCTTC
CASSQEVVDSRSSEQFF